The 10 T cell receptor beta chains listed next were all sequenced from one sample in a study of T cell repertoires in cytomegalovirus infection. MiXCR, run by TCRdb on the reads, gives a single entry per CDR3 protein. The table records approximately 190,000 distinct CDR3 sequences, less than 9.5% of them present only once. The source material was PBMCs. Source of these receptors: a human donor in good health (CMV status not recorded). Some clones in this sample may be carry-over from other donors' samples.

The sample holds many counts of this clonotype. The CDR3 sequence is CASSFGDPGNEQFF. The CDR3 DNA sequence: TGTGCCAGCAGCTTCGGGGACCCGGGCAATGAGCAGTTCTTC. V gene TRBV7-2 combines with J gene TRBJ2-1; the D gene could be TRBD1 or TRBD2 (5 bases each). Germline loops: CDR1 SGHTA, CDR2 FQGNSA. The CDR3 length is 14 residues. The V and J ends lost 3 bases and 6 bases respectively, with 12 bases between them.

This clonotype has only a few counts. The gene calls are TRBV28 and TRBJ2-5, with D perhaps given as TRBD1 or TRBD2 (6 bases each). Germline V lookup: CDR1 MDHEN, CDR2 SYDVKM. The CDR3 is made up of 14 amino acids. Trimming pared 5 bases from V and 7 bases from J, leaving 17 bases between. The CDR3 DNA sequence: TGTGCCAGCAGTCCGCGGGACTTCAGGGGGACCCAGTACTTC. Translating gives CASSPRDFRGTQYF.

This clonotype was seen many times. V and J are TRBV7-9 and TRBJ1-1; D remains unclear. CDR3 length: 12 residues. The V end was cut by 6 bases, the J end by 4 bases, with 9 bases between. Germline CDR1 is SEHNR and CDR2 is FQNEAQ (reference sequence). The DNA for the CDR3 is TGTGCCAGCAGTTTCGAGGGCACTGAAGCTTTCTTT. Protein: CASSFEGTEAFF. The full variable domain, its missing parts supplied by reference TRBV7-9 and TRBJ1-1, is DTGVSQNPRHKITKRGQNVTFRCDPISEHNRLYWYRQTLGQGPEFLTYFQNEAQLEKSRLLSDRFSAERPKGSFSTLEIQRTEQGDSAMYLCASSFEGTEAFFGQGTRLTVV.

This clonotype appeared a few times. The chain joins TRBV2 to TRBJ1-3; D not certain. Germline V gene lookup returns CDR1 SNHLY and CDR2 FYNNEI. This CDR3 has 14 amino acids. V was cut by 8 bases and J by 0 bases, with 11 bases left in between. CDR3 protein: CASEARSSGNTIYF. The CDR3 coding sequence is TGTGCCAGCGAAGCTCGATCCTCTGGAAACACCATATATTTT.

J is TRBJ1-2 and V is TRBV7-9; TRBD1 matches 9 bases. This CDR3 contains 15 residues. V lost 4 bases, J lost 5 bases, and 8 bases stayed unmatched. Germline CDR1 reads SEHNR; CDR2 reads FQNEAQ (reference sequence). CDR3 protein: CASSSISGQGYGYTF. DNA for the CDR3: TGTGCCAGCAGCTCGATATCGGGACAGGGTTATGGCTACACCTTC.

This chain connects TRBV28 to TRBJ2-5; D not resolved. Germline loops: CDR1 MDHEN, CDR2 SYDVKM. The ends were cut back, 5 bases at V and 4 bases at J, with 14 bases in the middle. The CDR3 has 14 residues. This CDR3 is CASSVILSGETQYF. For the CDR3, the DNA is TGTGCCAGCAGTGTTATTCTCTCGGGAGAGACCCAGTACTTC.

This clonotype was seen many times. The V and J genes are TRBV19 and TRBJ1-1, with D unresolved. Trimming removed 9 bases from V and 1 base from J, with 12 bases in between. Per germline, CDR1 LNHDA and CDR2 SQIVND (reference sequence). This CDR3 has 13 residues. CDR3: CASPSPTNTEAFF. The CDR3 DNA follows: TGTGCCAGCCCTTCTCCGACGAACACTGAAGCTTTCTTT.

This clonotype was counted only a few times. The rearrangement joins TRBV5-1 to TRBJ2-1; 8 nucleotides align to TRBD2. CDR1 is SGHRS, CDR2 YFSETQ, per germline. CDR3 length equals 15 residues. Trimming took 2 bases from V and 10 from J; bases not matched to a gene: 11. CDR3 loop: CASSFLTSGLIEQFF. The CDR3, as DNA: TGCGCCAGCAGCTTCCTTACTAGCGGCCTAATAGAGCAGTTCTTC. Combining the CDR3 with reference TRBV5-1 and TRBJ2-1 gives the whole variable domain KAGVTQTPRYLIKTRGQQVTLSCSPISGHRSVSWYQQTPGQGLQFLFEYFSETQRNKGNFPGRFSGRQFSNSRSEMNVSTLELGDSALYLCASSFLTSGLIEQFFGPGTRLTVL.

The chain is built from TRBV19 and TRBJ1-1; D is unresolved. This CDR3 spans 13 amino acids. Germline CDR1 LNHDA, CDR2 SQIVND (reference sequence). Trimming left V 5 bases short and J 1 base short, with 8 bases between. The CDR3 DNA sequence: TGTGCCAGTAGTGGACCATGGAACACTGAAGCTTTCTTT. This translates into CASSGPWNTEAFF.

This sequence joins TRBV15 and TRBJ1-5; D is ambiguous. The CDR3 length is 12 residues. Germline V gives CDR1 LNHNV, CDR2 YYDKDF (reference sequence). Trimming took 4 bases from V and 1 from J, leaving 2 bases between them. This CDR3 reads CATSMSNQPQHF. The CDR3 DNA follows: TGTGCCACCAGCATGAGCAATCAGCCCCAGCATTTT.